This T cell receptor beta chain was captured in a study of cytomegalovirus exposure and HLA in healthy donors. Primers included in the PCR were 60 Vbeta and 13 Jbeta primers. The protocol was immunoSEQ multiplex PCR, while the TCRdb copy is restricted to in-frame clones and leaves out a portion. The sample has about 140,000 clones; more than 60% are singletons. The CDR3 runs to 15 residues. Per germline, CDR1 SGHTA and CDR2 FQGNSA. V lost 4 bases, J lost 3 bases, and 7 bases stayed unmatched. The sample taken for sequencing was PBMCs. This chain uses TRBV7-2 with TRBJ1-1, with TRBD1 identical over 8 bases. This TCR derives from a female donor in good health and CMV-seronegative. CDR3 amino acids: CASSSRGQGYTEAFF. The CDR3, as DNA: TGTGCCAGCAGCTCTCGTGGACAGGGATACACTGAAGCTTTCTTT.